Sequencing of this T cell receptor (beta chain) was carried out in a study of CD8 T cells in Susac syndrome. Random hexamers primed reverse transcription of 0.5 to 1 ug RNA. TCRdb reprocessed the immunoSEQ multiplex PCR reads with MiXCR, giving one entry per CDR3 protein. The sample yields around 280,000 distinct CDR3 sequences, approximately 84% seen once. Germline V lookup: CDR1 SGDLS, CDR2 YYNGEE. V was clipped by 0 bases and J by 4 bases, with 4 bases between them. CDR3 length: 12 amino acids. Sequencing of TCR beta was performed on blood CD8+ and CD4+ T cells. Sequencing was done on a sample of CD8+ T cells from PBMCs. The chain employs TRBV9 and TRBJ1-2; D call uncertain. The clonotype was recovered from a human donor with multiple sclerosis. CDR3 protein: CASSVGGYGYTF. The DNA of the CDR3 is TGTGCCAGCAGCGTAGGAGGCTATGGCTACACCTTC.